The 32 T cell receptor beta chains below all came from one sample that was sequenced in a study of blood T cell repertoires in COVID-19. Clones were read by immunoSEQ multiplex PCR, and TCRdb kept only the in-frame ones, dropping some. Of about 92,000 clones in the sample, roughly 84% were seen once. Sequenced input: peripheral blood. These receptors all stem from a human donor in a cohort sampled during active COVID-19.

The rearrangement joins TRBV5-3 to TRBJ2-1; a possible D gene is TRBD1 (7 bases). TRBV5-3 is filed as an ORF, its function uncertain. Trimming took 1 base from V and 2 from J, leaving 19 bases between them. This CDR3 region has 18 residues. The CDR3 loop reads CARSLKSDRWEAYNEQFF. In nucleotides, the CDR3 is TGTGCCAGAAGCTTGAAATCGGACAGGTGGGAGGCCTACAATGAGCAGTTCTTC.

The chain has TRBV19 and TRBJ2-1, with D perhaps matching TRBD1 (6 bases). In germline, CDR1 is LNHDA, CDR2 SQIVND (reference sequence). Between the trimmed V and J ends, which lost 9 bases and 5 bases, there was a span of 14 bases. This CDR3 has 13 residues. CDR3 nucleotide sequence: TGTGCCAGCTGGAACCGGGACAACAATGAGCAGTTCTTC. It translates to CASWNRDNNEQFF.

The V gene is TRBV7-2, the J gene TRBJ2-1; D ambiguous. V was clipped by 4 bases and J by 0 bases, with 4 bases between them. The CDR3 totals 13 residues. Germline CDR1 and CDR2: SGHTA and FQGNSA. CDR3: CASSYSSYNEQFF. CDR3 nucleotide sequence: TGTGCCAGCAGCTACAGCTCCTACAATGAGCAGTTCTTC.

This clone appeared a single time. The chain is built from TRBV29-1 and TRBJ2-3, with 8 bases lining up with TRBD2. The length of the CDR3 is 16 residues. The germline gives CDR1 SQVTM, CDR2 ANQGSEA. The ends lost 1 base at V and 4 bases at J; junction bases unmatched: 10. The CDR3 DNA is TGCAGCGTTGAAGTATTTAAACTAGCGGAGGCAGATACGCAGTATTTT. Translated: CSVEVFKLAEADTQYF.

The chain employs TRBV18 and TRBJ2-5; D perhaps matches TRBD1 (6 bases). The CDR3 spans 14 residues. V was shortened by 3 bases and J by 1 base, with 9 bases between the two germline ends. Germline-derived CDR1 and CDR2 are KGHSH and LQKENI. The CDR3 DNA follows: TGTGCCAGCTCACCTGACAGGACCCAAGAGACCCAGTACTTC. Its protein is CASSPDRTQETQYF.

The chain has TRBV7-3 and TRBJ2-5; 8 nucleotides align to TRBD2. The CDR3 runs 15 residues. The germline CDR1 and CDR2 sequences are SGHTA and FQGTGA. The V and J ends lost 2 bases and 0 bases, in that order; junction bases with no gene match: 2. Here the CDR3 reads CASSLQRGYQETQYF. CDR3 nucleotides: TGTGCCAGCAGCTTACAGCGGGGGTACCAAGAGACCCAGTACTTC. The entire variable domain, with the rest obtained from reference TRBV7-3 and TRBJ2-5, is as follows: GAGVSQTPSNKVTEKGKYVELRCDPISGHTALYWYRQSLGQGPEFLIYFQGTGAADDSGLPNDRFFAVRPEGSVSTLKIQRTERGDSAVYLCASSLQRGYQETQYFGPGTRLLVL.

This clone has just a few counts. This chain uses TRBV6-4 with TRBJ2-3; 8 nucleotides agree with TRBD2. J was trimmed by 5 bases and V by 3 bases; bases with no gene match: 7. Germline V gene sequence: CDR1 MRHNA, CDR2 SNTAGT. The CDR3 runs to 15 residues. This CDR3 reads CASSERGAGGDTQYF. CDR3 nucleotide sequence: TGTGCCAGCAGTGAGCGGGGGGCCGGGGGAGATACGCAGTATTTT.

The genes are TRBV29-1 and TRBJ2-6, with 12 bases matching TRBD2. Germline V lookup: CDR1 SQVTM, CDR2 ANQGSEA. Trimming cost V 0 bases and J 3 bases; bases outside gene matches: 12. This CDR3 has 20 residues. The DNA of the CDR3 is TGCAGCGTTGAAGACCTACCGACTAGCGGGAGCGTCTATGGGGCCAACGTCCTGACTTTC. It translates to CSVEDLPTSGSVYGANVLTF.

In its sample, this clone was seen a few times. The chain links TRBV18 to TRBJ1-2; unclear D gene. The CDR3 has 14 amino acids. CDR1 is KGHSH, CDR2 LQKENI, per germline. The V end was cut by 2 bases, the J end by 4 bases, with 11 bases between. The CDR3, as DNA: TGTGCCAGCTCACCAGCCCGGGGTACCTATGGCTACACCTTC. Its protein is CASSPARGTYGYTF.

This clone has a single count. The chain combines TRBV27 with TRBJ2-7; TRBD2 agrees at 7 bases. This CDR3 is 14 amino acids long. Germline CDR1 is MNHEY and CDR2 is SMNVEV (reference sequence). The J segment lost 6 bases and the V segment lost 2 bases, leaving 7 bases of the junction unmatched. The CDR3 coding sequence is TGTGCCAGCAGTTTAGGTCTGGGGGGGTTCGAGCAGTACTTC. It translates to CASSLGLGGFEQYF.

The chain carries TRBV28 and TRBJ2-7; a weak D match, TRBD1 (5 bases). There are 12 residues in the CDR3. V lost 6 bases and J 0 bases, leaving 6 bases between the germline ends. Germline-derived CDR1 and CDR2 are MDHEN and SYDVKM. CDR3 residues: CASSDSSYEQYF. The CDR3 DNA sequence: TGTGCCAGCAGCGACAGCTCCTACGAGCAGTACTTC.

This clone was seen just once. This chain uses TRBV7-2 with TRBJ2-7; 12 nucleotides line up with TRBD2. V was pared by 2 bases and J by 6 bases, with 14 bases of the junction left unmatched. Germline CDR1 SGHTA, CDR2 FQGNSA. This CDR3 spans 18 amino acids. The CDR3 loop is CASSLHPVLTSGRTEQYF. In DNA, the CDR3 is TGTGCCAGCAGCTTACATCCCGTCCTGACTAGCGGGAGAACCGAGCAGTACTTC. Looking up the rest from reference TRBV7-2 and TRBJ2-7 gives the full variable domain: GAGVSQSPSNKVTEKGKDVELRCDPISGHTALYWYRQSLGQGLEFLIYFQGNSAPDKSGLPSDRFSAERTGGSVSTLTIQRTQQEDSAVYLCASSLHPVLTSGRTEQYFGPGTRLTVT.

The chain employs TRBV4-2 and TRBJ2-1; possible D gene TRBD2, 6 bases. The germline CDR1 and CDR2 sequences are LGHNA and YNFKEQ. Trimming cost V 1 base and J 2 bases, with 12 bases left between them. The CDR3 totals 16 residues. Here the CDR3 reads CASSQAVGGAYNEQFF. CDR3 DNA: TGTGCCAGCAGCCAAGCGGTGGGGGGAGCCTACAATGAGCAGTTCTTC.

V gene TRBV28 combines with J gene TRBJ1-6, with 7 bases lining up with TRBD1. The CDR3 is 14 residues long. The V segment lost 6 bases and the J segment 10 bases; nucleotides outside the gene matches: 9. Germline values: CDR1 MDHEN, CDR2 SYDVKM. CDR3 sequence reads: CASRLGQETSPLHF. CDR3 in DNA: TGTGCCAGCAGACTAGGACAGGAAACCTCACCCCTCCACTTT. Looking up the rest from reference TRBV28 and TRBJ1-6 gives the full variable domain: DVKVTQSSRYLVKRTGEKVFLECVQDMDHENMFWYRQDPGLGLRLIYFSYDVKMKEKGDIPEGYSVSREKKERFSLILESASTNQTSMYLCASRLGQETSPLHFGNGTRLTVT.

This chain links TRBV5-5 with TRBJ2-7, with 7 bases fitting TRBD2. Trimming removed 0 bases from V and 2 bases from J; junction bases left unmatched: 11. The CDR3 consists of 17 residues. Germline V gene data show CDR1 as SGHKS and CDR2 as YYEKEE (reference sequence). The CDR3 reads CASSLVIGRELPYEQYF. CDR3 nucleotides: TGTGCCAGCAGCTTGGTGATAGGGCGGGAGCTGCCCTACGAGCAGTACTTC.

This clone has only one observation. For the CDR3, the DNA is TGTGCCAGCAGCTTACGGGAATCGGAAGCTTTCTTT. Translation: CASSLRESEAFF. The genes are TRBV7-3 and TRBJ1-1; D gene ambiguous. The CDR3 runs 12 residues. The ends were cut back, 2 bases at V and 8 bases at J, with 9 bases in the middle. Per germline, CDR1 SGHTA and CDR2 FQGTGA.

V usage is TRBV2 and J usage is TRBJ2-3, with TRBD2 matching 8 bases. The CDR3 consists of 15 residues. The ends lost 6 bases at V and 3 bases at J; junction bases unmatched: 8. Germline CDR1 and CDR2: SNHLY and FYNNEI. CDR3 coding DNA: TGTGCCAGCAGGATTGCGGGAGGAGAGACAGATACGCAGTATTTT. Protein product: CASRIAGGETDTQYF.

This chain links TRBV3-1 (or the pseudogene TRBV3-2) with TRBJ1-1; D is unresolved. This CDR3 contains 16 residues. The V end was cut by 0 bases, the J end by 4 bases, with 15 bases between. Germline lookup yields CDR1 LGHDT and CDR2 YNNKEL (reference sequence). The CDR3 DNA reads TGTGCCAGCAGCCAAGATCCCCGGGGAGGGATCACTGAAGCTTTCTTT. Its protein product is CASSQDPRGGITEAFF.

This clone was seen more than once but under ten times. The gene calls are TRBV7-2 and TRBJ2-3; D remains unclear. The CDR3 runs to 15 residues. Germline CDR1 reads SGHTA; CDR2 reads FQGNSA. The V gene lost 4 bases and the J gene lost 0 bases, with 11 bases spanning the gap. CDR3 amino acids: CASSSQARSTDTQYF. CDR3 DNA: TGTGCCAGCAGCTCCCAAGCCCGAAGCACAGATACGCAGTATTTT.

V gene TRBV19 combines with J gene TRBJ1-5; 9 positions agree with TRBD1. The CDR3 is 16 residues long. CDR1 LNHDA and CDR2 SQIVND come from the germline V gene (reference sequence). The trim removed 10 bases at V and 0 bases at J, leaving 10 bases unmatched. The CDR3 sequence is CATIPGQGYSNQPQHF. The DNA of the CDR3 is TGTGCCACCATTCCGGGACAGGGATATAGCAATCAGCCCCAGCATTTT.

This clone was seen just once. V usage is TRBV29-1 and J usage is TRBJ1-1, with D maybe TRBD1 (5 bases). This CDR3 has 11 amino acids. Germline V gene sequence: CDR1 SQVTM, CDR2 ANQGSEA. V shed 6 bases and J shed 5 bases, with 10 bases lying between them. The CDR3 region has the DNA TGCAGCGTACAGCAGGGAACTGAAGCTTTCTTT. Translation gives CSVQQGTEAFF.

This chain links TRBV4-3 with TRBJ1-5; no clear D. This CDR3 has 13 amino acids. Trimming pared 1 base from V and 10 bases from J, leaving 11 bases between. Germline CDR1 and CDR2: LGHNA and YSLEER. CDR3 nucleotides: TGCGCCAGCAGCCAAGGAATACGGTTTCCCCAGCATTTT. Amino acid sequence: CASSQGIRFPQHF.

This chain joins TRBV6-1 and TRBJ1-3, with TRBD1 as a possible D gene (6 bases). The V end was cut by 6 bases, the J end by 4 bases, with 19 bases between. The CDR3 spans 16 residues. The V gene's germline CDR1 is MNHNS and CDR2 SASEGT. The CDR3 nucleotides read TGTGCCAGCAGCGAAACCTGGACAGTACGCGGAAACACCATATATTTT. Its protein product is CASSETWTVRGNTIYF.

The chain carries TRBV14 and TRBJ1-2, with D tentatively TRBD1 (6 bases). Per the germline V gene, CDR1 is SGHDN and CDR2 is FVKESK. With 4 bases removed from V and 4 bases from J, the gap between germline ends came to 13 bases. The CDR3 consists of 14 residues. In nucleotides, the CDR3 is TGTGCCAGCAGCCGGGGAGGGGGACGCTATGGCTACACCTTC. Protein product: CASSRGGGRYGYTF.

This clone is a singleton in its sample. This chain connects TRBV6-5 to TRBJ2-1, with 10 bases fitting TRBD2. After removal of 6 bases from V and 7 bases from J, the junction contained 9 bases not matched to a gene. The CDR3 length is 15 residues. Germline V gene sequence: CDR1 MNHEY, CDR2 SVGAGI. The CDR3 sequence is CASSRLAGVRNEQFF. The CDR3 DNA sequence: TGTGCCAGCAGCCGGCTAGCGGGAGTAAGGAATGAGCAGTTCTTC.

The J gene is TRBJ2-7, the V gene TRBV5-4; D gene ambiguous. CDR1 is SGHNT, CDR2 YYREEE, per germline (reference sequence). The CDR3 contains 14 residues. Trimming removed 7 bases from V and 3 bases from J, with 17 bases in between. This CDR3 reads CASPTYPLYYEQYF. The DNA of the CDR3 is TGTGCCAGCCCTACTTACCCCCTCTACTACGAGCAGTACTTC.

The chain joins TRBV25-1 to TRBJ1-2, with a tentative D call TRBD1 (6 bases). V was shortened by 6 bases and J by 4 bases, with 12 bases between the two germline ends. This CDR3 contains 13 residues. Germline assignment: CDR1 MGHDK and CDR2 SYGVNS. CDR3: CASRSDRPYGYTF. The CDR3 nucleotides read TGTGCCAGCAGGTCGGACAGACCCTATGGCTACACCTTC.

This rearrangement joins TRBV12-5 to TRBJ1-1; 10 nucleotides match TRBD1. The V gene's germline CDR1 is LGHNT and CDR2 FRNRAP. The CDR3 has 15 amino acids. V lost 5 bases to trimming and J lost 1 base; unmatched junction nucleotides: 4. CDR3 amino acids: CASGPRQGANTEAFF. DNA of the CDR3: TGTGCTAGTGGTCCCCGACAGGGGGCGAACACTGAAGCTTTCTTT.

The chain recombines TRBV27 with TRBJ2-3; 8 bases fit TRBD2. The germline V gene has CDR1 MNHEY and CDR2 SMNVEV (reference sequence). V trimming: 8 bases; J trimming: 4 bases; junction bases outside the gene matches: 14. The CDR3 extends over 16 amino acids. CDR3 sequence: CASRSFTGGASDTQYF. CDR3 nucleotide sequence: TGTGCCAGCCGTTCTTTCACGGGGGGGGCCTCAGATACGCAGTATTTT.

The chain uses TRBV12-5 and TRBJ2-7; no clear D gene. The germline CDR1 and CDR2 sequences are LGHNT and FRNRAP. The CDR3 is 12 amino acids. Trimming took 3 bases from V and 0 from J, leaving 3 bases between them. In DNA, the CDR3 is TGTGCTAGTGGTTTCGGCTCCTACGAGCAGTACTTC. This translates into CASGFGSYEQYF.

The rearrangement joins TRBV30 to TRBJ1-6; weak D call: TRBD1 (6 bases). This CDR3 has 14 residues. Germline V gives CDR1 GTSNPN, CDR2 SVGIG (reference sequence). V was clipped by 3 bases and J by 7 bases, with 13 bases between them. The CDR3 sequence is CAWRQGNSNSPLHF. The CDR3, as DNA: TGTGCCTGGAGACAGGGAAATTCAAATTCACCCCTCCACTTT.

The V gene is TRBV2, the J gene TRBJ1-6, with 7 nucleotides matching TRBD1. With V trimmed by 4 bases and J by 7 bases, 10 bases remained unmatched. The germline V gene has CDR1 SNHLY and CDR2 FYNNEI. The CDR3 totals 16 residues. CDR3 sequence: CASSARTGFVNSPLHF. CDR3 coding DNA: TGTGCCAGCAGTGCTCGGACAGGTTTCGTGAATTCACCCCTCCACTTT.